The rows below give T cell receptor beta chains drawn from one sample of a study of cytomegalovirus exposure and HLA in healthy donors. Clones were sequenced by immunoSEQ multiplex PCR, and TCRdb holds only the in-frame ones, with some missing. The table lists tens of thousands of clones, about four fifths of them singletons, with around an eighth in the top ten. The sequenced material came from PBMCs. The source is a woman aged 18-29 years in good health and CMV-seropositive. The CDR3 runs from the conserved cysteine through the conserved F or W. D genes are given only for firm matches. Clone size is not always given. Where it is, it says once, few, many or a class for expanded clones.

j_call: TRBJ2-5
clone_size: -
v_call: TRBV5-4
d_call: -
cdr3_nt: TGTGCCAGCAGTACTGTGGGGGCGGAGACCCAGTACTTC
cdr3_aa: CASSTVGAETQYF

j_call: TRBJ2-2
clone_size: once
v_call: TRBV5-1
d_call: -
cdr3_nt: TGCGCCAGCAGCTTCTTCACAGGGAACACCGGGGAGCTGTTTTTT
cdr3_aa: CASSFFTGNTGELFF

j_call: TRBJ2-1
clone_size: -
v_call: TRBV9
d_call: -
cdr3_nt: TGTGCCAGCAGCCCTCCTAGAACCAATGAGCAGTTCTTC
cdr3_aa: CASSPPRTNEQFF

j_call: TRBJ1-3
clone_size: -
v_call: TRBV4-3
d_call: TRBD1
cdr3_nt: TGCGCCAGCAGCCTTTACCGGGACAGGAGCTCTGGAAACACCATATATTTT
cdr3_aa: CASSLYRDRSSGNTIYF

j_call: TRBJ1-3
clone_size: -
v_call: TRBV27
d_call: -
cdr3_nt: TGTGCCAGCAGTTCCGGGGCTGGAAACACCATATATTTT
cdr3_aa: CASSSGAGNTIYF

j_call: TRBJ1-1
clone_size: -
v_call: TRBV6-1
d_call: -
cdr3_nt: TGTGCCAGCAGTGAGGCAGGCATGAACACTGAAGCTTTCTTT
cdr3_aa: CASSEAGMNTEAFF

j_call: TRBJ1-1
clone_size: -
v_call: TRBV6-5
d_call: -
cdr3_nt: TGTGCCAGCAGTTCAGGACACTCCTCGAAGGATTTCTTT
cdr3_aa: CASSSGHSSKDFF

j_call: TRBJ2-2
clone_size: -
v_call: TRBV2
d_call: TRBD1
cdr3_nt: TGTGCCACCCAACCCCCTGGGACAGGGACAAACACCGGGGAGCTGTTTTTT
cdr3_aa: CATQPPGTGTNTGELFF

j_call: TRBJ2-6
clone_size: -
v_call: TRBV7-2
d_call: TRBD2
cdr3_nt: TGTGCCAGCAGCCGCCCTAGCGGGGACAGTTGGAACGTCCTGACTTTC
cdr3_aa: CASSRPSGDSWNVLTF

j_call: TRBJ1-3
clone_size: -
v_call: TRBV28
d_call: -
cdr3_nt: TGTGCCAGCAGTTTTGGGAGCGGAAACTCTGGAAACACCATATATTTT
cdr3_aa: CASSFGSGNSGNTIYF

j_call: TRBJ2-3
clone_size: once
v_call: TRBV5-1
d_call: TRBD2
cdr3_nt: TGCGCCAGCGCGGCGCGGGGGGGCCTAAGTGAAAGAGAGACGCAGTATTTT
cdr3_aa: CASAARGGLSERETQYF

j_call: TRBJ2-5
clone_size: -
v_call: TRBV5-1
d_call: TRBD1
cdr3_nt: TGCGCCAGCAGCTGGAGCCGGGACAGAGAAGAGACCCAGTACTTC
cdr3_aa: CASSWSRDREETQYF

j_call: TRBJ2-7
clone_size: -
v_call: TRBV6-1
d_call: TRBD1
cdr3_nt: TGTGCCAGCTCCGAAAGGGGACAGGGTCTGTACGAGCAGTACTTC
cdr3_aa: CASSERGQGLYEQYF

j_call: TRBJ1-6
clone_size: -
v_call: TRBV6-5
d_call: -
cdr3_nt: TGTGCCAGCAGTTACCAGGGGACGAGTTCACCCCTCCACTTT
cdr3_aa: CASSYQGTSSPLHF

j_call: TRBJ2-5
clone_size: -
v_call: TRBV7-6
d_call: TRBD1
cdr3_nt: TGTGCCAGCAGCCCCTGGACAGGGGCCCAAGAGACCCAGTACTTC
cdr3_aa: CASSPWTGAQETQYF

j_call: TRBJ1-5
clone_size: -
v_call: TRBV4-2
d_call: -
cdr3_nt: TGTGCCAGCAGCCAGGGAGATAGCAATCAGCCCCAGCATTTT
cdr3_aa: CASSQGDSNQPQHF

j_call: TRBJ2-7
clone_size: -
v_call: TRBV9
d_call: TRBD1
cdr3_nt: TGTGCCAGCAGCCCCTGGACAGGGGTCCCGGACGAGCAGTACTTC
cdr3_aa: CASSPWTGVPDEQYF

j_call: TRBJ1-1
clone_size: -
v_call: TRBV10-3
d_call: TRBD1
cdr3_nt: TGTGCCATCAGTCCAGTCTCGGGACAGTGGACTGAAGCTTTCTTT
cdr3_aa: CAISPVSGQWTEAFF

j_call: TRBJ2-3
clone_size: -
v_call: TRBV12-5
d_call: -
cdr3_nt: TGTGCTAGTGGATGGACAGGCACAGATACGCAGTATTTT
cdr3_aa: CASGWTGTDTQYF

j_call: TRBJ1-5
clone_size: -
v_call: TRBV2
d_call: -
cdr3_nt: TGTGCCAGCAGGGGGGGGGTCGGCCGGAGGTACAATAGCAATCAGCCCCAGCATTTT
cdr3_aa: CASRGGVGRRYNSNQPQHF

j_call: TRBJ1-1
clone_size: -
v_call: TRBV7-9
d_call: TRBD1
cdr3_nt: TGTGCCAGCAGCTTAGGGACAGGGGGTGCTTTCTTT
cdr3_aa: CASSLGTGGAFF

j_call: TRBJ2-3
clone_size: -
v_call: TRBV7-8
d_call: -
cdr3_nt: TGTGCCAGCAGCTTAGGTGGGGGGGCCACAGATACGCAGTATTTT
cdr3_aa: CASSLGGGATDTQYF

j_call: TRBJ1-1
clone_size: -
v_call: TRBV6-5
d_call: TRBD1
cdr3_nt: TGTGCCAGCAGAAGGGACAGGGGCCATGAAGCTTTCTTT
cdr3_aa: CASRRDRGHEAFF

j_call: TRBJ2-1
clone_size: -
v_call: TRBV2
d_call: TRBD2
cdr3_nt: TGTGCCAGCGAAGGACTAGCGGGGGGAAACTACAATGAGCAGTTCTTC
cdr3_aa: CASEGLAGGNYNEQFF

j_call: TRBJ1-1
clone_size: -
v_call: TRBV11-3
d_call: TRBD1
cdr3_nt: TGTGCCAGCAGCCCAGGCGGACAGGGGGCGAACACTGAAGCTTTCTTT
cdr3_aa: CASSPGGQGANTEAFF

j_call: TRBJ1-6
clone_size: few
v_call: TRBV28
d_call: TRBD1
cdr3_nt: TGTGCCAGCAGATCGACAGGGGCTGATTATAATTCACCCCTCCACTTT
cdr3_aa: CASRSTGADYNSPLHF

j_call: TRBJ2-1
clone_size: once
v_call: TRBV11-2
d_call: TRBD2
cdr3_nt: TGTGCCAGCAGATCCACTAGCGGGAAGCAGTTCTTC
cdr3_aa: CASRSTSGKQFF

j_call: TRBJ1-2
clone_size: -
v_call: TRBV9
d_call: -
cdr3_nt: TGTGCCAGCAGCGTAGATAGTAACTATGGCTACACCTTC
cdr3_aa: CASSVDSNYGYTF

j_call: TRBJ1-5
clone_size: -
v_call: TRBV4-1
d_call: -
cdr3_nt: TGCGCCAGCAGCCCGTTCCGGACAGTGAATCAGCCCCAGCATTTT
cdr3_aa: CASSPFRTVNQPQHF

j_call: TRBJ1-1
clone_size: -
v_call: TRBV9
d_call: -
cdr3_nt: TGTGCCAGCAGCGTCCGGGGGAGGGACACTGAAGCTTTCTTT
cdr3_aa: CASSVRGRDTEAFF

j_call: TRBJ2-5
clone_size: once
v_call: TRBV28
d_call: -
cdr3_nt: TGTGCCAGCAGGAATCACAGGGTCCTCGTAGGAGAGACCCAGTACTTC
cdr3_aa: CASRNHRVLVGETQYF

j_call: TRBJ2-2
clone_size: few
v_call: TRBV5-6
d_call: -
cdr3_nt: TGTGCCAGCAGCGCCAACACGAACACCGGGGAGCTGTTTTTT
cdr3_aa: CASSANTNTGELFF

j_call: TRBJ1-6
clone_size: -
v_call: TRBV7-9
d_call: -
cdr3_nt: TGTGCCAGCAGCTTAACAGGGAATAATTCACCCCTCCACTTT
cdr3_aa: CASSLTGNNSPLHF

j_call: TRBJ1-2
clone_size: -
v_call: TRBV19
d_call: -
cdr3_nt: TGTGCCAGTAGTATCAGGGCAGGGGATGGCTACACCTTC
cdr3_aa: CASSIRAGDGYTF

j_call: TRBJ2-3
clone_size: -
v_call: TRBV2
d_call: TRBD2
cdr3_nt: TGTGCCAGCAAAGTGACTAGCGGGCCAGATACGCAGTATTTT
cdr3_aa: CASKVTSGPDTQYF

j_call: TRBJ2-2
clone_size: few
v_call: TRBV7-9
d_call: -
cdr3_nt: TGTGCCAGCAGCCAGATTTCTACCGGGGAGCTGTTTTTT
cdr3_aa: CASSQISTGELFF

j_call: TRBJ2-1
clone_size: -
v_call: TRBV11-3
d_call: TRBD1
cdr3_nt: TGTGCCAGCAGCCCGGGACAGGGGGCGCGCAATGAGCAGTTCTTC
cdr3_aa: CASSPGQGARNEQFF

j_call: TRBJ1-5
clone_size: -
v_call: TRBV7-8
d_call: -
cdr3_nt: TGTGCCAGCAGCTCAAGACAGGATAATCAGCCCCAGCATTTT
cdr3_aa: CASSSRQDNQPQHF

j_call: TRBJ2-6
clone_size: -
v_call: TRBV27
d_call: TRBD2
cdr3_nt: TGTGCCAGCAGTATAACTAGCGGGGGGGCCGGTGGGGCCAACGTCCTGACTTTC
cdr3_aa: CASSITSGGAGGANVLTF

j_call: TRBJ2-3
clone_size: -
v_call: TRBV10-3
d_call: -
cdr3_nt: TGTGCCATCAGTGAGCGGGGAGTCACAGATACGCAGTATTTT
cdr3_aa: CAISERGVTDTQYF

j_call: TRBJ2-7
clone_size: -
v_call: TRBV28
d_call: -
cdr3_nt: TGTGCCAGCATCCCGGGGAGGGGGAAGTACGAGCAGTACTTC
cdr3_aa: CASIPGRGKYEQYF

j_call: TRBJ1-1
clone_size: -
v_call: TRBV30
d_call: TRBD1
cdr3_nt: TGTGCCTGGAGGGGGGACAGTGAAGCTTTCTTT
cdr3_aa: CAWRGDSEAFF

j_call: TRBJ1-1
clone_size: few
v_call: TRBV6-1
d_call: TRBD1
cdr3_nt: TGTGCCAGCAGTGAACCCACAGGGGGCACTGAAGCTTTCTTT
cdr3_aa: CASSEPTGGTEAFF

j_call: TRBJ1-4
clone_size: -
v_call: TRBV5-5
d_call: -
cdr3_nt: TGTGCCAGCAGCTTGGAGGGGAACGATGAAAAACTGTTTTTT
cdr3_aa: CASSLEGNDEKLFF

j_call: TRBJ1-5
clone_size: -
v_call: TRBV19
d_call: -
cdr3_nt: TGTGCCAGTAGTAGAGGACAGCCCCAGCATTTT
cdr3_aa: CASSRGQPQHF

j_call: TRBJ2-1
clone_size: -
v_call: TRBV7-8
d_call: -
cdr3_nt: TGTGCCAGCAGCTTAGCGCTAGTCTACAATGAGCAGTTCTTC
cdr3_aa: CASSLALVYNEQFF

j_call: TRBJ2-7
clone_size: -
v_call: TRBV5-4
d_call: TRBD2
cdr3_nt: TGTGCCAGCAGCTTAGCGGGGGGACCCTACGAGCAGTACTTC
cdr3_aa: CASSLAGGPYEQYF

j_call: TRBJ1-1
clone_size: many
v_call: TRBV29-1
d_call: TRBD1
cdr3_nt: TGCAGCGTGGGACAGGGGGCGCAGGACACTGAAGCTTTCTTT
cdr3_aa: CSVGQGAQDTEAFF

j_call: TRBJ2-7
clone_size: -
v_call: TRBV6-4
d_call: -
cdr3_nt: TGTGCCAGCAGTGACAATTCACACATCTACGAGCAGTACTTC
cdr3_aa: CASSDNSHIYEQYF